The next 26 T cell receptor beta chains were all read from a single sample in a study of human T cells and chemical hapten exposure (dated by TCRdb to about 2021). The time point label, read with the paper, signifies: patch test 3, about 24 weeks after DPC sensitization. The meaning of the sample's treatment or condition label: therapeutic diphenylcyclopropenone sensitization with weekly scalp DPC. The method was RACE. Sequenced using a NextSeq 500. The public reads were run again by TCRdb, first through fastp at Q25 and then through MiXCR, and only productive beta chains were kept. Each entry merges the rows of one CDR3 protein and shows their most common DNA and genes. Counted in this sample were about 82,000 distinct CDR3 sequences; roughly 13% of them appeared once. Under 6% of the sample goes to the ten largest clones. This specimen was whole blood, taken in connection with sensitization to the hapten diphenylcyclopropenone (DPC). Receptors were obtained from a woman between 45 and 65 years old with alopecia areata. Some clones in this sample may be carry-over from other donors' samples.

In this sample, this clonotype turned up a few times. The rearrangement uses TRBV7-9 and TRBJ2-2; no reliable D call. This CDR3 has 15 residues. In germline, CDR1 is SEHNR, CDR2 FQNEAQ (reference sequence). Trimming cost V 1 base and J 1 base, with 7 bases left between them. Here the CDR3 reads CASSLVHLNTGELFF. The DNA of the CDR3 is TGTGCCAGCAGCTTAGTACACTTGAACACCGGGGAGCTGTTTTTT.

This clonotype has ten or more counts. V and J are TRBV20-1 and TRBJ2-7; 13 bases align to TRBD2. The germline CDR1 and CDR2 sequences are DFQATT and SNEGSKA (reference sequence). The CDR3 loop spans 15 amino acids. Unmatched junction bases numbered 7, after V lost 0 bases and J lost 8 bases. The CDR3 sequence is CSARESRTSGSQQYF. CDR3 nucleotide sequence: TGCAGTGCTAGAGAAAGCAGGACTAGCGGGAGCCAGCAGTACTTC.

The J gene is TRBJ1-1, the V gene TRBV29-1; a possible D gene is TRBD1 (6 bases). V lost 7 bases, J lost 1 base, and 13 bases lay in between. The CDR3 consists of 13 residues. Germline CDR1 and CDR2: SQVTM and ANQGSEA. The DNA of the CDR3 is TGCAGCGGGACCCGGACAGAGAACACTGAAGCTTTCTTT. Its translation: CSGTRTENTEAFF.

This clonotype was detected a few times. The genes are TRBV12-2 and TRBJ1-5. TRBV12-2 constitutes a pseudogene. The CDR3 is made up of 16 amino acids. The CDR3 spells CASRLGLGGLRQPQHF. CDR3 sequence (DNA): TGTGCAAGTCGCTTAGGGTTGGGAGGTCTTAGACAGCCCCAGCATTTT.

This clonotype has just a few counts. The CDR3 coding sequence is TGTGCCAGCAGTGGGAACAGACAAGCTTTCTTT. Residues: CASSGNRQAFF. This rearrangement joins TRBV2 to TRBJ1-1; D unclear. The CDR3 sequence is 11 residues long. Germline loops: CDR1 SNHLY, CDR2 FYNNEI. The germline V and J ends were trimmed by 4 bases and 9 bases, with 9 bases remaining between them.

This clonotype was observed a handful of times. V usage is TRBV9 and J usage is TRBJ2-1; no reliable D call. The CDR3 consists of 15 residues. The germline gives CDR1 SGDLS, CDR2 YYNGEE. V lost 3 bases, J lost 0 bases, and 10 bases lay in between. Here the CDR3 DNA reads TGTGCCAGCAGCGCAGCTCAGAGCTCCTACAATGAGCAGTTCTTC. Amino acid sequence: CASSAAQSSYNEQFF.

The CDR3 sequence is CSARRPAGNTIYF. In DNA form, the CDR3 reads TGCAGTGCTAGACGTCCGGCTGGAAACACCATATATTTT. The V call is TRBV20-1, the J call TRBJ1-3; D uncertain. The CDR3 contains 13 residues. The V end lost 2 bases, the J end lost 2 bases, and 7 bases lay between the germline ends. The germline V gene has CDR1 DFQATT and CDR2 SNEGSKA (reference sequence).

CDR3 coding DNA: TGTGCAAGTCGCTCATGGTCGAGGGAGGGCCCCCAGGAGACCCAGTACTTC. As protein: CASRSWSREGPQETQYF. The V gene is TRBV12-2, the J gene TRBJ2-5; the DNA was not compared with TRBD2, the D call given in the table. TRBV12-2 is labeled a pseudogene. This CDR3 has 17 residues.

This clonotype was found many times. The chain is built from TRBV5-5 and TRBJ2-3; no reliable D call. The germline V and J ends were trimmed by 0 bases and 4 bases, with 9 bases remaining between them. Germline V gives CDR1 SGHKS, CDR2 YYEKEE (reference sequence). The length of the CDR3 is 14 residues. The CDR3 DNA reads TGTGCCAGCAGCTTGGGGGAAGTCTCAGATACGCAGTATTTT. It yields the protein CASSLGEVSDTQYF.

This clonotype was counted a few times. This chain links TRBV29-1 with TRBJ2-1; possible D gene TRBD1, 5 bases. This CDR3 has 13 residues. Trimming pared 4 bases from V and 6 bases from J, leaving 13 bases between. The germline gives CDR1 SQVTM, CDR2 ANQGSEA. This CDR3 reads CSVARVLGNEQFF. The DNA for the CDR3 is TGCAGCGTTGCCAGGGTTCTCGGCAATGAGCAGTTCTTC.

This clonotype came up a few times. This sequence joins TRBV12-3 or TRBV12-4 and TRBJ2-5, with D perhaps TRBD2 (6 bases). This CDR3 spans 14 amino acids. The V and J ends lost 4 bases and 3 bases respectively, with 12 bases between them. The CDR3 region is CASSSAGLKETQYF. The DNA for the CDR3 is TGTGCCAGCAGTTCGGCGGGACTGAAAGAGACCCAGTACTTC.

This clonotype has more than one count but fewer than ten. V is TRBV20-1 and J is TRBJ2-3; D is ambiguous. The ends were cut back, 0 bases at V and 1 base at J, with 5 bases in the middle. This CDR3 contains 13 residues. Germline CDR1 is DFQATT and CDR2 is SNEGSKA (reference sequence). The CDR3 nucleotides are TGCAGTGCTAGAGATCAAGGCACAGATACGCAGTATTTT. Translating it yields CSARDQGTDTQYF.

This clonotype occurred many times. V and J are TRBV20-1 and TRBJ2-1; TRBD1 is a possible D gene (5 bases). The germline CDR1 and CDR2 sequences are DFQATT and SNEGSKA (reference sequence). The CDR3 has 14 amino acids. The V and J ends lost 0 bases and 6 bases respectively, with 12 bases between them. CDR3 nucleotides: TGCAGTGCTAGAGAGGCCCCTGGGGCCAATGAGCAGTTCTTC. This gives the protein CSAREAPGANEQFF.

Many counts were recorded for this clonotype. The rearrangement uses TRBV20-1 and TRBJ2-1, with TRBD2 matching over 8 bases. V lost 0 bases and J lost 1; bases outside the gene matches: 5. This CDR3 has 16 amino acids. The V gene's germline CDR1 is DFQATT and CDR2 SNEGSKA (reference sequence). CDR3 DNA sequence: TGCAGTGCTAGAGATCCCAGCGGGAGATCCTACAATGAGCAGTTCTTC. Protein product: CSARDPSGRSYNEQFF.

This clonotype appeared many times. The J gene is TRBJ2-2, the V gene TRBV29-1; no firm D call. The CDR3 totals 12 residues. Germline assignment: CDR1 SQVTM and CDR2 ANQGSEA. V shed 5 bases and J shed 6 bases, with 10 bases lying between them. The CDR3: CSVSLRAGELFF. The DNA for the CDR3 is TGCAGCGTTTCCCTTCGCGCCGGGGAGCTGTTTTTT.

The rearrangement uses TRBV6-6 and TRBJ2-1, with D unresolved. The closer fit of TRBJ2-7 to the DNA end suggests the J call may be wrong. The CDR3 has 13 residues. The germline V gene has CDR1 MNHNY and CDR2 SVGAGI (reference sequence). CDR3 in DNA: TGTGCCAGCAGTTTAGACTCCTACAATGAGCAGTACTTC. Its translation: CASSLDSYNEQYF.

This clonotype was picked up a small number of times. The chain couples TRBV28 to TRBJ1-5; 8 positions agree with TRBD1. The CDR3 totals 14 residues. CDR1 and CDR2 (germline): MDHEN, SYDVKM. The V segment lost 6 bases and the J segment 2 bases; nucleotides outside the gene matches: 3. This chain's CDR3 is CASRDRDGNQPQHF. The DNA for the CDR3 is TGTGCCAGCAGGGACAGGGACGGCAATCAGCCCCAGCATTTT.

The chain links TRBV7-2 to TRBJ1-6; D gene uncertain. From germline, CDR1 is SGHTA and CDR2 FQGNSA. This CDR3 comprises 15 residues. Between the trimmed V and J ends, which lost 3 bases and 4 bases, there was a span of 10 bases. This CDR3 is CASSLRRSYNSPLHF. In DNA form, the CDR3 reads TGTGCCAGCAGCTTGCGGAGATCGTATAATTCACCCCTCCACTTT.

This clonotype was counted a few times. V gene TRBV29-1 combines with J gene TRBJ1-1, with no clear D. CDR3 length equals 13 residues. Germline CDR1 is SQVTM and CDR2 is ANQGSEA. Deletions cut 6 bases from V and 2 bases from J, with 13 bases between. The CDR3 loop reads CSVSALLNTEAFF. The CDR3 bases are TGCAGCGTGTCAGCGCTCCTTAACACTGAAGCTTTCTTT.

V usage is TRBV6-5 and J usage is TRBJ1-1; D call uncertain. Germline CDR1 and CDR2: MNHEY and SVGAGI. Between the trimmed V and J ends, which lost 6 bases and 0 bases, there was a span of 14 bases. The CDR3 runs 15 residues. CDR3: CASSQRGRVNTEAFF. Written as DNA, the CDR3 is TGTGCCAGCAGCCAACGAGGACGGGTGAACACTGAAGCTTTCTTT.

This sequence joins TRBV6-6 and TRBJ2-2, with 7 bases fitting TRBD2. J was trimmed by 6 bases and V by 5 bases; bases with no gene match: 3. Germline V gene data show CDR1 as MNHNY and CDR2 as SVGAGI (reference sequence). The CDR3 is 13 amino acids. The CDR3 DNA is TGTGCCAGCAGTCAAGGACTAGCCGGGGAGCTGTTTTTT. Amino acids: CASSQGLAGELFF.

This chain uses TRBV18 with TRBJ2-7; 12 bases line up with TRBD2. The trim removed 3 bases at V and 4 bases at J, leaving 4 bases unmatched. The germline CDR1 and CDR2 sequences are KGHSH and LQKENI. The CDR3 has 15 residues. This CDR3 reads CASSPTTSGRYEQYF. The CDR3 DNA reads TGTGCCAGCTCACCCACGACTAGCGGGAGATACGAGCAGTACTTC. The full variable domain, in which reference TRBV18 and TRBJ2-7 provide the parts outside the CDR3, is NAGVMQNPRHLVRRRGQEARLRCSPMKGHSHVYWYRQLPEEGLKFMVYLQKENIIDESGMPKERFSAEFPKEGPSILRIQQVVRGDSAAYFCASSPTTSGRYEQYFGPGTRLTVT.

This clonotype appeared a single time. The chain uses TRBV2 and TRBJ2-1, with D hard to call. The germline V gene encodes CDR1 SNHLY and CDR2 FYNNEI. V was clipped by 8 bases and J by 2 bases, with 4 bases between them. This CDR3 region has 11 residues. CDR3 loop: CASDPYNEQFF. The DNA for the CDR3 is TGTGCCAGCGACCCCTACAATGAGCAGTTCTTC.

Concerning this clonotype: A junction end diverges from the germline sequence, so it may reflect a read error. This chain uses TRBV7-6 with TRBJ1-1, with TRBD1 as a possible D gene (5 bases). Per germline, CDR1 SGHVS and CDR2 FNYEAQ. The CDR3 length is 15 residues. Here the CDR3 reads CGSSLGAGMNTEAFF. CDR3 nucleotides: TGTGGCAGCAGCTTAGGGGCAGGGATGAACACTGAAGCTTTCTTT.

The rearrangement uses TRBV28 and TRBJ1-4, with 7 positions matching TRBD1. The CDR3 covers 13 residues. Germline loops: CDR1 MDHEN, CDR2 SYDVKM. Unmatched junction bases numbered 3, after V lost 4 bases and J lost 7 bases. CDR3 coding DNA: TGTGCCAGCAGTTCCAGGGGGATTGAAAAACTGTTTTTT. It specifies CASSSRGIEKLFF.

There are many counts of this clonotype. This chain uses TRBV20-1 with TRBJ2-7, with 8 bases fitting TRBD2. The junction had 3 bases not matched to a gene; V was cut back by 3 bases and J by 2 bases. This CDR3 spans 13 amino acids. The germline CDR1 and CDR2 sequences are DFQATT and SNEGSKA (reference sequence). CDR3 sequence reads: CSASTSGPYEQYF. DNA of the CDR3: TGCAGTGCTAGTACTAGCGGACCCTACGAGCAGTACTTC.